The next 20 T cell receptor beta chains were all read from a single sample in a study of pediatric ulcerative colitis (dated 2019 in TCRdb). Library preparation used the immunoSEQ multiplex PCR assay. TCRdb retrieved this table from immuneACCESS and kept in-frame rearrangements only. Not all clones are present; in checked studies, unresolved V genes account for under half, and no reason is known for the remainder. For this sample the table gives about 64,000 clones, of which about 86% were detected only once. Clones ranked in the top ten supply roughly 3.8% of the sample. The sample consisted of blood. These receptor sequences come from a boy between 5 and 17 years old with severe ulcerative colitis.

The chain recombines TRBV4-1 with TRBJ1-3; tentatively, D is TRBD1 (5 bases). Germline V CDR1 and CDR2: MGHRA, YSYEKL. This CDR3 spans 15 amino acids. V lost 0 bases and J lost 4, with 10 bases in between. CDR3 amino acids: CASSQDPGVGNTIYF. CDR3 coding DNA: TGCGCCAGCAGCCAAGATCCGGGGGTGGGAAACACCATATATTTT.

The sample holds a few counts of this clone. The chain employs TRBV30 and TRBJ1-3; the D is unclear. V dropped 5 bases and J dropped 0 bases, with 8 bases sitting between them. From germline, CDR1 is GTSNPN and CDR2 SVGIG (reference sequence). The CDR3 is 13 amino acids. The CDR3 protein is CAWFLDSGNTIYF. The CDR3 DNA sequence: TGTGCCTGGTTTCTAGACTCTGGAAACACCATATATTTT.

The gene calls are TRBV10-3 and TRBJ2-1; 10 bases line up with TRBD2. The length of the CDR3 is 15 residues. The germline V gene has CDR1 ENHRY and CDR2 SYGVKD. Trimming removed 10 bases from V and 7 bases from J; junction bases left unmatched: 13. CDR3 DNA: TGTGCCACGGGGCCCCCTAGCGGGAGTTTAAATGAGCAGTTCTTC. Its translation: CATGPPSGSLNEQFF.

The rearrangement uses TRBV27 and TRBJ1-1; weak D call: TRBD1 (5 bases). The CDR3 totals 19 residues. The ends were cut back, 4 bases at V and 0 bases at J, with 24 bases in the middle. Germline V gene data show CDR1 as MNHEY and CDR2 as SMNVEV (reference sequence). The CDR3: CASSSHGAGDPFMNTEAFF. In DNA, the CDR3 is TGTGCCAGCAGTTCGCACGGCGCGGGGGACCCCTTTATGAACACTGAAGCTTTCTTT.

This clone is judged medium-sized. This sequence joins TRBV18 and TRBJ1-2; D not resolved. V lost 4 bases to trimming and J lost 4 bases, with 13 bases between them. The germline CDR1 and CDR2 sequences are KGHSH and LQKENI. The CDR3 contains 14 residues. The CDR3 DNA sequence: TGTGCCAGCTCACTTGGACCGAGCCTCTATGGCTACACCTTC. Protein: CASSLGPSLYGYTF. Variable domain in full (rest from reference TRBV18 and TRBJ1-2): NAGVMQNPRHLVRRRGQEARLRCSPMKGHSHVYWYRQLPEEGLKFMVYLQKENIIDESGMPKERFSAEFPKEGPSILRIQQVVRGDSAAYFCASSLGPSLYGYTFGSGTRLTVV.

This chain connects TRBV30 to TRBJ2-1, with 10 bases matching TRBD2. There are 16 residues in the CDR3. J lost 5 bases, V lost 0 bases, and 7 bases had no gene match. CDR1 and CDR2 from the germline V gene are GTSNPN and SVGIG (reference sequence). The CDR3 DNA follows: TGTGCCTGGAGTGTAGGAGCTAGCGGGGGCCACAATGAGCAGTTCTTC. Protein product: CAWSVGASGGHNEQFF.

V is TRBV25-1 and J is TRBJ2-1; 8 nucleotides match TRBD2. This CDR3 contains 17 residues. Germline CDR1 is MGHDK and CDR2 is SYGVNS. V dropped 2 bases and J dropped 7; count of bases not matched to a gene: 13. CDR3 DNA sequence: TGTGCCAGCAGTGAAGGCATTGGGCGGGAGGATGAGAATGAGCAGTTCTTC. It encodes CASSEGIGREDENEQFF.

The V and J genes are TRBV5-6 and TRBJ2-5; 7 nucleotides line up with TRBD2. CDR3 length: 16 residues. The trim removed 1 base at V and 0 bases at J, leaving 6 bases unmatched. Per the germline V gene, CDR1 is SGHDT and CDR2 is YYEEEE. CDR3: CASSLISGLDQETQYF. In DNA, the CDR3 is TGTGCCAGCAGCTTGATAAGTGGACTAGACCAAGAGACCCAGTACTTC.

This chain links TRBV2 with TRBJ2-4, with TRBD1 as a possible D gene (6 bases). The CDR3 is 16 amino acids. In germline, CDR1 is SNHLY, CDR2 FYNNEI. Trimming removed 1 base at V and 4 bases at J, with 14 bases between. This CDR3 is CASSEDGNREKNIQYF. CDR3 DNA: TGTGCCAGCAGTGAAGACGGTAACAGGGAAAAAAACATTCAGTACTTC.

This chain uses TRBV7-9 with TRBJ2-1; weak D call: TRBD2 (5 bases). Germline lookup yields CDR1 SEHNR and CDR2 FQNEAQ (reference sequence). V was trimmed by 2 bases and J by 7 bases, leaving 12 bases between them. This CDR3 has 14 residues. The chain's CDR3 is CASSLSIPGNEQFF. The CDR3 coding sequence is TGTGCCAGCAGCTTAAGTATTCCGGGGAATGAGCAGTTCTTC. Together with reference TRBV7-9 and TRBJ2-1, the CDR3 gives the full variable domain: DTGVSQNPRHKITKRGQNVTFRCDPISEHNRLYWYRQTLGQGPEFLTYFQNEAQLEKSRLLSDRFSAERPKGSFSTLEIQRTEQGDSAMYLCASSLSIPGNEQFFGPGTRLTVL.

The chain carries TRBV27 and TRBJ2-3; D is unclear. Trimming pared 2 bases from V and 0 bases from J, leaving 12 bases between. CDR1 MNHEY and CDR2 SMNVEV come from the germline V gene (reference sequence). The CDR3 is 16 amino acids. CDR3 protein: CASSLIANPSTDTQYF. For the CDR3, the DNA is TGTGCCAGCAGTTTAATTGCGAACCCTAGCACAGATACGCAGTATTTT.

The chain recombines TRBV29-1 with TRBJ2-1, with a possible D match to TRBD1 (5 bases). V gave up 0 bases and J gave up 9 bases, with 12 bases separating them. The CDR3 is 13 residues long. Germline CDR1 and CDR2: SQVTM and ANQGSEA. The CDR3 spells CSVEEYGAREQFF. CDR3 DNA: TGCAGCGTTGAAGAATATGGGGCGCGTGAGCAGTTCTTC.

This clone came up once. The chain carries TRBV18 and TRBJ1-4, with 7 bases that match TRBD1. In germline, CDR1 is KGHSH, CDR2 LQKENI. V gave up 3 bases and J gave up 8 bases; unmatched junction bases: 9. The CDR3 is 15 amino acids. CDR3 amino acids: CASSPGRGGGEKLFF. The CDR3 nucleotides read TGTGCCAGCTCACCGGGCAGAGGGGGCGGCGAAAAACTGTTTTTT.

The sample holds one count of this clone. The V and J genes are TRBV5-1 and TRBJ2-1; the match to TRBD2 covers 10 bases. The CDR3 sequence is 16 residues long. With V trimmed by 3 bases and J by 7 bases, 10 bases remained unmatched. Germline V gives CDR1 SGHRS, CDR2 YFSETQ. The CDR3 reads CASSYSGTSEYNEQFF. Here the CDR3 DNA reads TGCGCCAGCAGCTACTCCGGGACTAGCGAATATAATGAGCAGTTCTTC.

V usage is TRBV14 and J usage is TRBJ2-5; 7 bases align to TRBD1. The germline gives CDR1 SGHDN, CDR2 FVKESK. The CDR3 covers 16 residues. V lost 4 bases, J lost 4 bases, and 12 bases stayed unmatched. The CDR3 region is CASSLGQASGLETQYF. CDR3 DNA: TGTGCCAGCAGCCTCGGACAGGCCTCGGGATTAGAGACCCAGTACTTC. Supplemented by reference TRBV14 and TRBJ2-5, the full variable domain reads EAGVTQFPSHSVIEKGQTVTLRCDPISGHDNLYWYRRVMGKEIKFLLHFVKESKQDESGMPNNRFLAERTGGTYSTLKVQPAELEDSGVYFCASSLGQASGLETQYFGPGTRLLVL.

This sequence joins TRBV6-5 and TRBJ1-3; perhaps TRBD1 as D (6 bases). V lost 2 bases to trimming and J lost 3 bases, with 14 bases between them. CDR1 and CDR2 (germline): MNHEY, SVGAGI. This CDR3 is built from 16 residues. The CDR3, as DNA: TGTGCCAGCAGTTACCCGACCGGACAGATTGGAAACACCATATATTTT. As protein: CASSYPTGQIGNTIYF.

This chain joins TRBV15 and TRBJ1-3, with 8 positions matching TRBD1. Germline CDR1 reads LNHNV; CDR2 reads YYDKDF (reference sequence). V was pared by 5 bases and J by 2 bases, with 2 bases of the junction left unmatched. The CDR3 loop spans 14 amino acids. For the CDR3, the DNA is TGTGCCACCAGCCCGGACAGGGCTGGAAACACCATATATTTT. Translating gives CATSPDRAGNTIYF.

The CDR3 sequence is CASSYSGDWDYGYTF. CDR3 nucleotides: TGTGCCAGCAGTTACTCGGGGGACTGGGACTATGGCTACACCTTC. The rearrangement joins TRBV6-5 to TRBJ1-2, with D possibly matching TRBD1 (5 bases). Trimming took off 0 bases at V and 3 bases at J, with 11 bases between the two ends. The CDR3 spans 15 residues. The germline CDR1 and CDR2 sequences are MNHEY and SVGAGI.

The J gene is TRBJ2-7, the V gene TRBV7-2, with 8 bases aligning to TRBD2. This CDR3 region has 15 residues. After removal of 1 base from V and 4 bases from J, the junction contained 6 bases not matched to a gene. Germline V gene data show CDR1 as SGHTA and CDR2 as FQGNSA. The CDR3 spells CASSLVLAGWYEQYF. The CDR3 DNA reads TGTGCCAGCAGCTTAGTCCTAGCGGGCTGGTACGAGCAGTACTTC.

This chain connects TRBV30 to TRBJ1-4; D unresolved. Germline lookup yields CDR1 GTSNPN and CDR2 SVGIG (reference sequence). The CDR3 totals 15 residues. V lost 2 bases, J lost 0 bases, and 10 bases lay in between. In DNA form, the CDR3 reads TGTGCCTGGAGTTTAAAGGGAGCAACTAATGAAAAACTGTTTTTT. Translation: CAWSLKGATNEKLFF.